The clone carrying this T cell receptor beta chain has a handful of counts. These data are taken from a study of blood T cells in healthy people across ages. Study background: Per two T cells, template switching captured roughly one barcoded beta molecule.

Combining a sample-barcoded 5' primer with a J-beta primer mix, a second PCR ran for about 7 to 11 cycles. One entry per CDR3 protein results from TCRdb running MiXCR on the 5' RACE reads. The table has around 1,600,000 distinct CDR3 sequences, approximately 42% seen once. Germline CDR1 reads KGHDR; CDR2 reads SFDVKD. The junction had 8 bases not matched to a gene; V was cut back by 5 bases and J by 0 bases. This CDR3 has 17 amino acids. The J gene is TRBJ2-1, the V gene TRBV24-1, with TRBD1 matching over 8 bases. Sample: blood. The sequence was collected from a woman aged 18-29 years in good health. The DNA of the CDR3 is TGTGCCACCAGTGCCGCCTCCGGGACAGGCTCCTACAATGAGCAGTTCTTC. Amino acids: CATSAASGTGSYNEQFF.